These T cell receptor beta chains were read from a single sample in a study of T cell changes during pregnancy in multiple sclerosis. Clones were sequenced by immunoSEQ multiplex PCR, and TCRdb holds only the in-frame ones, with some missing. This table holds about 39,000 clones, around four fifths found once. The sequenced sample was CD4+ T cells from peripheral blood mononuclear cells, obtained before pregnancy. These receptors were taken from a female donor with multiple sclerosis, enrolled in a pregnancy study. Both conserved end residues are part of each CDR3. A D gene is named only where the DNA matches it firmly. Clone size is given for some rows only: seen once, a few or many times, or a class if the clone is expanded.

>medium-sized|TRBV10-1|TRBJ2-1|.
CASSENLDGGNEQFF
TGCGCCAGCAGTGAGAACCTAGACGGAGGGAATGAGCAGTTCTTC
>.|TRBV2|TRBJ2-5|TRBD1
CASREGTGLGETQYF
TGTGCCAGCAGGGAAGGGACAGGGTTGGGGGAGACCCAGTACTTC
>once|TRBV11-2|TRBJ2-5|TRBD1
CASSPGQGDLETQYF
TGTGCCAGCAGTCCCGGACAGGGGGATTTGGAGACCCAGTACTTC
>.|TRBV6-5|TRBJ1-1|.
CASSYSRTLGGTEAFF
TGTGCCAGCAGTTACTCAAGGACCCTCGGGGGCACTGAAGCTTTCTTT
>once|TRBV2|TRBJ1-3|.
CASSAGLGGGNTIYF
TGTGCCAGCAGTGCGGGGTTGGGAGGTGGAAACACCATATATTTT
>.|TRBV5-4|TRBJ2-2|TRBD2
CASSGSGGASSGELFF
TGTGCCAGCAGCGGGAGCGGGGGGGCCTCTTCCGGGGAGCTGTTTTTT
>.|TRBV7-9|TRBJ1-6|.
CASSLQGSNSPLHF
TGTGCCAGCAGCTTACAGGGGAGTAATTCACCCCTCCACTTT
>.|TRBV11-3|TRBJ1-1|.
CASSGGQGRTEAFF
TGTGCCAGCAGCGGGGGCCAGGGGCGAACTGAAGCTTTCTTT
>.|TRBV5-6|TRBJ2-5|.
CASSPGLYQETQYF
TGTGCCAGCAGCCCCGGACTCTACCAAGAGACCCAGTACTTC
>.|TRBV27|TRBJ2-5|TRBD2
CASSPVTSGAETQYF
TGTGCCAGCAGTCCCGTGACTAGCGGGGCTGAAACCCAGTACTTC
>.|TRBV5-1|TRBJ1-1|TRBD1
CASSLGNTGGTEAFF
TGCGCCAGCAGCTTGGGAAACACAGGGGGAACTGAAGCTTTCTTT
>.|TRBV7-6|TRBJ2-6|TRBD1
CASSLDRWDRTFGANVLTF
TGTGCCAGCAGCTTAGATAGATGGGACAGAACGTTCGGGGCCAACGTCCTGACTTTC
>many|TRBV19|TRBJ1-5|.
CASRFTGYNQPQHF
TGTGCCAGTAGATTCACAGGGTACAATCAGCCCCAGCATTTT
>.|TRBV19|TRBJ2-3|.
CASSRQVEAPDTQYF
TGTGCCAGTAGTAGACAGGTCGAAGCCCCAGATACGCAGTATTTT